The present T cell receptor (beta chain) was sequenced within a study of cytotoxic CD8 clonotypes in ibrutinib-treated CLL. Notes on the study in general: Upon ibrutinib response clonality rose, and upon progression it fell back toward baseline.

Produced via immunoSEQ multiplex PCR; TCRdb's table is partial and in-frame only. This sample has about 92,000 clones, with roughly three quarters found just once. Germline loops: CDR1 SGHTA, CDR2 FQGNSA. J gave up 8 bases and V 4 bases, and 7 bases lay outside the gene matches. The CDR3 has 15 amino acids. Comment on this clone: Its antigen remains unidentified.

The rearrangement uses TRBV7-2 and TRBJ2-3; TRBD2 aligns across 12 bases. Source: PBMCs, taken after 24 months of ibrutinib treatment. This receptor was obtained from a human donor with chronic lymphocytic leukemia. CDR3 sequence (DNA): TGTGCCAGCAGCTCCTCGACTAGCGGGGGCAGTACGCAGTATTTT. Protein product: CASSSSTSGGSTQYF. Supplemented by reference TRBV7-2 and TRBJ2-3, the full variable domain reads GAGVSQSPSNKVTEKGKDVELRCDPISGHTALYWYRQSLGQGLEFLIYFQGNSAPDKSGLPSDRFSAERTGGSVSTLTIQRTQQEDSAVYLCASSSSTSGGSTQYFGPGTRLTVL.